The 29 T cell receptor beta chains below were found in one sample sequenced in a study of T cell changes during pregnancy in multiple sclerosis. The assay was immunoSEQ multiplex PCR, and TCRdb's table has in-frame clones only and misses some. The data hold some 93,000 clones, with almost 95% observed a single time. The sample consisted of peripheral blood, taken after pregnancy. The receptors here all came from a female donor with multiple sclerosis, enrolled in a pregnancy study.

The rearrangement links TRBV10-3 to TRBJ1-2; D possibly corresponds to TRBD1 (5 bases). The CDR3 covers 12 residues. V lost 7 bases, J lost 7 bases, and 13 bases lay in between. Germline lookup yields CDR1 ENHRY and CDR2 SYGVKD. CDR3 residues: CAINQGSGGYTF. The CDR3 DNA sequence: TGTGCCATCAACCAGGGATCGGGTGGCTACACCTTC.

The chain carries TRBV5-1 and TRBJ2-2; 7 positions agree with TRBD1. The CDR3 runs to 16 residues. Germline V gene lookup returns CDR1 SGHRS and CDR2 YFSETQ. V was pared by 7 bases and J by 0 bases, with 9 bases of the junction left unmatched. For the CDR3, the DNA is TGCGCCAGCGGACCAAGGGACAGTCCGAACACCGGGGAGCTGTTTTTT. Its protein product is CASGPRDSPNTGELFF.

The V gene is TRBV5-4, the J gene TRBJ1-2; 9 nucleotides line up with TRBD1. The V segment lost 2 bases and the J segment 7 bases; nucleotides outside the gene matches: 6. The germline V gene encodes CDR1 SGHNT and CDR2 YYREEE (reference sequence). The CDR3 runs 14 residues. CDR3 sequence reads: CASSLSGQGGGYTF. CDR3 DNA: TGTGCCAGCAGCTTATCGGGACAGGGTGGTGGCTACACCTTC.

The chain combines TRBV5-6 with TRBJ2-1; no firm D call. The CDR3 sequence is 14 residues long. Trimming took 5 bases from V and 6 from J, leaving 15 bases between them. The V gene's germline CDR1 is SGHDT and CDR2 YYEEEE. The CDR3 sequence is CASRLRLRANEQFF. Written as DNA, the CDR3 is TGTGCCAGCAGGCTGAGACTCCGAGCCAATGAGCAGTTCTTC. Full variable domain (outside the CDR3, taken from reference TRBV5-6 and TRBJ2-1): DAGVTQSPTHLIKTRGQQVTLRCSPKSGHDTVSWYQQALGQGPQFIFQYYEEEERQRGNFPDRFSGHQFPNYSSELNVNALLLGDSALYLCASRLRLRANEQFFGPGTRLTVL.

The gene calls are TRBV19 and TRBJ2-1, with D possibly TRBD1 on 5 matching bases. The CDR3 is made up of 15 amino acids. V dropped 7 bases and J dropped 4 bases, with 17 bases sitting between them. CDR1 LNHDA and CDR2 SQIVND come from the germline V gene (reference sequence). CDR3 nucleotide sequence: TGTGCCAGTACCCTTGGGGCAGGAGAATACAATGAGCAGTTCTTC. This sequence encodes CASTLGAGEYNEQFF.

The CDR3 sequence is CASRRTGQAYGYTF. The CDR3, as DNA: TGTGCCAGCAGGCGAACGGGACAGGCATATGGCTACACCTTC. The V and J genes are TRBV6-5 and TRBJ1-2; TRBD1 matches at 8 bases. Germline CDR1 is MNHEY and CDR2 is SVGAGI. Losses at the gene ends were 6 bases for V and 5 bases for J; bases not matched to a gene: 8. The CDR3 is 14 residues long.

The chain joins TRBV5-1 to TRBJ2-2; D not certain. The CDR3 runs 15 residues. The V end was cut by 0 bases, the J end by 4 bases, with 10 bases between. Germline V gene data show CDR1 as SGHRS and CDR2 as YFSETQ. The CDR3 loop reads CASSLGLSGTGELFF. CDR3 nucleotide sequence: TGCGCCAGCAGCTTGGGTCTTTCGGGCACCGGGGAGCTGTTTTTT. Looking up the rest from reference TRBV5-1 and TRBJ2-2 gives the full variable domain: KAGVTQTPRYLIKTRGQQVTLSCSPISGHRSVSWYQQTPGQGLQFLFEYFSETQRNKGNFPGRFSGRQFSNSRSEMNVSTLELGDSALYLCASSLGLSGTGELFFGEGSRLTVL.

The chain joins TRBV11-3 to TRBJ2-2; D may be TRBD2 (7 bases). This CDR3 spans 16 amino acids. CDR1 is SGHNT and CDR2 is YENEEA in the germline V gene. V lost 5 bases, J lost 5 bases, and 18 bases lay in between. CDR3 amino acids: CASSRGGAGSTGELFF. For the CDR3, the DNA is TGTGCCAGCAGCCGAGGGGGGGCGGGATCAACCGGGGAGCTGTTTTTT.

The chain is built from TRBV27 and TRBJ2-1, with D possibly being TRBD2 (6 bases). The CDR3 runs 14 residues. Per germline, CDR1 MNHEY and CDR2 SMNVEV (reference sequence). V lost 11 bases, J lost 5 bases, and 19 bases lay in between. CDR3 amino acids: CAAMSGLGDNEQFF. In DNA, the CDR3 is TGTGCCGCGATGAGCGGGTTAGGAGACAATGAGCAGTTCTTC.

This clone was seen a single time. The chain links TRBV27 to TRBJ2-7; D might be TRBD2 (6 bases). This CDR3 has 17 residues. Trimming left V 5 bases short and J 1 base short, with 21 bases between. CDR1 MNHEY and CDR2 SMNVEV come from the germline V gene (reference sequence). DNA for the CDR3: TGTGCCAGCAGTCGATCTCTGTACTCGGGAGTATCCTACGAGCAGTACTTC. The encoded protein is CASSRSLYSGVSYEQYF.

V usage is TRBV7-2 and J usage is TRBJ2-1, with 9 bases aligning to TRBD2. The junction had 6 bases not matched to a gene; V was cut back by 2 bases and J by 7 bases. The V gene's germline CDR1 is SGHTA and CDR2 FQGNSA. This CDR3 is 15 amino acids long. CDR3 nucleotides: TGTGCCAGCAGCTTAAAGGCTAGCGGGGTTAATGAGCAGTTCTTC. Its protein product is CASSLKASGVNEQFF.

The rearrangement links TRBV6-5 to TRBJ2-7; 8 nucleotides agree with TRBD1. In germline, CDR1 is MNHEY, CDR2 SVGAGI. The CDR3 consists of 15 residues. J lost 7 bases, V lost 2 bases, and 10 bases had no gene match. The CDR3, as DNA: TGTGCCAGCAGTTACGGGACAGGTGTATGGGGGGAGCAGTACTTC. It encodes CASSYGTGVWGEQYF.

The rearrangement uses TRBV27 and TRBJ2-1, with 8 nucleotides matching TRBD2. Trimming removed 7 bases from V and 2 bases from J; junction bases left unmatched: 7. Germline values: CDR1 MNHEY, CDR2 SMNVEV (reference sequence). The CDR3 has 15 amino acids. The CDR3 DNA reads TGTGCCAGCATCATGACTAGCGCGACCTACAATGAGCAGTTCTTC. Translated, it gives CASIMTSATYNEQFF.

V and J are TRBV11-1 and TRBJ2-7; 10 bases agree with TRBD1. The V and J ends lost 5 bases and 3 bases, in that order; junction bases with no gene match: 7. CDR3 length: 15 residues. In germline, CDR1 is SGHAT, CDR2 FQDESV (reference sequence). The DNA of the CDR3 is TGTGCCAGCAGCGGACGACAGGGGGCCCTCTACGAGCAGTACTTC. Translating gives CASSGRQGALYEQYF.

The chain uses TRBV5-1 and TRBJ2-3; perhaps TRBD2 as D (6 bases). Germline V gene lookup returns CDR1 SGHRS and CDR2 YFSETQ. The length of the CDR3 is 14 residues. With 3 bases removed from V and 0 bases from J, the gap between germline ends came to 8 bases. The CDR3 bases are TGCGCCAGCAGCTCCGGGAGTAGCACAGATACGCAGTATTTT. Translation gives CASSSGSSTDTQYF.

J is TRBJ2-3 and V is TRBV7-3; no firm D call. The CDR3 has 13 amino acids. Germline V gene sequence: CDR1 SGHTA, CDR2 FQGTGA. V was cut by 1 base and J by 5 bases, with 7 bases left in between. The CDR3 bases are TGTGCCAGCAGCTTAAGGCCCCGAGATACGCAGTATTTT. Its translation: CASSLRPRDTQYF.

The rearrangement joins TRBV10-1 to TRBJ2-1, with D tentatively TRBD1 (6 bases). Germline V CDR1 and CDR2: WNHNN, SYGVQD (reference sequence). This CDR3 has 13 residues. Trimming removed 6 bases from V and 9 bases from J, with 15 bases in between. For the CDR3, the DNA is TGCGCCAGCAGCGTACTTATAGGGGGTGAGCAGTTCTTC. It codes for CASSVLIGGEQFF.

CDR3 in amino acids: CASSQGTSGTTGELFF. The CDR3 region has the DNA TGCGCCAGCAGCCAAGGGACTAGCGGGACCACCGGGGAGCTGTTTTTT. V is TRBV4-1 and J is TRBJ2-2; TRBD2 aligns across 12 bases. Germline CDR1 reads MGHRA; CDR2 reads YSYEKL. Trimming at V came to 1 base and at J to 4 bases, leaving 1 base not matched to a gene. The CDR3 consists of 16 residues.

The gene calls are TRBV7-2 and TRBJ1-2; tentatively, D is TRBD1 (5 bases). V gave up 1 base and J gave up 5 bases, with 14 bases separating them. CDR3 length equals 15 residues. Germline V lookup: CDR1 SGHTA, CDR2 FQGNSA. CDR3 nucleotides: TGTGCCAGCAGCTTAGGGGCAGGGATTCAATATGGCTACACCTTC. It translates to CASSLGAGIQYGYTF.

J is TRBJ2-6 and V is TRBV18; TRBD2 aligns across 8 bases. The germline V gene encodes CDR1 KGHSH and CDR2 LQKENI. The trim removed 3 bases at V and 2 bases at J, leaving 6 bases unmatched. The CDR3 contains 17 residues. The CDR3 region has the DNA TGTGCCAGCTCACCGAGTACAGCGGGGGCTGGGGCCAACGTCCTGACTTTC. Translation: CASSPSTAGAGANVLTF.

The rearrangement links TRBV9 to TRBJ1-1; D uncertain. The germline V gene encodes CDR1 SGDLS and CDR2 YYNGEE. The CDR3 runs 14 residues. V dropped 0 bases and J dropped 5 bases, with 11 bases sitting between them. The CDR3 DNA is TGTGCCAGCAGCGTAGACGGGATGGGGACTGAAGCTTTCTTT. Amino acid sequence: CASSVDGMGTEAFF. Full variable domain (outside the CDR3, taken from reference TRBV9 and TRBJ1-1): DSGVTQTPKHLITATGQRVTLRCSPRSGDLSVYWYQQSLDQGLQFLIQYYNGEERAKGNILERFSAQQFPDLHSELNLSSLELGDSALYFCASSVDGMGTEAFFGQGTRLTVV.

The chain links TRBV6-1 to TRBJ1-2; D may be TRBD1 (5 bases). Deletions cut 6 bases from V and 6 bases from J, with 20 bases between. Germline V gene lookup returns CDR1 MNHNS and CDR2 SASEGT. The CDR3 contains 15 residues. The CDR3 DNA is TGTGCCAGCAGGGAAACCAGGGCCCTCCTTGATGGCTACACCTTC. It yields the protein CASRETRALLDGYTF.

V and J are TRBV9 and TRBJ1-4, with 8 bases lining up with TRBD1. CDR1 SGDLS and CDR2 YYNGEE come from the germline V gene. V trimming: 4 bases; J trimming: 7 bases; junction bases outside the gene matches: 9. This CDR3 region has 15 residues. The CDR3 reads CASSTRQGSSEKLFF. The CDR3 DNA follows: TGTGCCAGCAGCACTCGACAGGGGTCGTCTGAAAAACTGTTTTTT.

This clone was seen a few times. The chain links TRBV2 to TRBJ2-1, with a possible D match to TRBD2 (6 bases). V was pared by 6 bases and J by 4 bases, with 16 bases between. CDR3 length equals 15 residues. Looked up from germline, CDR1 is SNHLY and CDR2 is FYNNEI. The CDR3 sequence is CASRRGIGSYNEQFF. In DNA, the CDR3 is TGTGCCAGCAGGCGGGGCATTGGATCTTACAATGAGCAGTTCTTC.

This sequence joins TRBV6-4 and TRBJ2-7; 10 nucleotides match TRBD2. V dropped 3 bases and J dropped 7; count of bases not matched to a gene: 6. Germline lookup yields CDR1 MRHNA and CDR2 SNTAGT. This CDR3 spans 14 amino acids. CDR3 in DNA: TGTGCCAGCAGTGAACTAGCGGGATCTTCGGAGCAGTACTTC. Protein product: CASSELAGSSEQYF.

There are a few counts of this clone. Different DNA sequences within this sample yield the same CDR3. The chain links TRBV27 to TRBJ1-1; weak D call: TRBD1 (5 bases). The CDR3 runs 13 residues. CDR1 MNHEY and CDR2 SMNVEV come from the germline V gene (reference sequence). Trimming cost V 2 bases and J 4 bases, with 8 bases left between them. CDR3 sequence: CASSLRGGTEAFF. CDR3 nucleotide sequence: TGTGCCAGCAGTTTAAGGGGAGGCACTGAAGCTTTCTTT.

This sequence joins TRBV5-4 and TRBJ2-2; 7 bases match TRBD2. CDR3 length equals 16 residues. The germline V gene has CDR1 SGHNT and CDR2 YYREEE (reference sequence). V lost 4 bases to trimming and J lost 3 bases; unmatched junction nucleotides: 9. The CDR3 nucleotides read TGTGCCAGCAGCCCCCCCGCCGGACTAGACACCGGGGAGCTGTTTTTT. Its protein is CASSPPAGLDTGELFF.

The chain joins TRBV7-9 to TRBJ1-1; D unresolved. There are 16 residues in the CDR3. The germline V gene has CDR1 SEHNR and CDR2 FQNEAQ (reference sequence). V was shortened by 4 bases and J by 0 bases, with 15 bases between the two germline ends. The CDR3 region is CASSSYRTFMNTEAFF. Written as DNA, the CDR3 is TGTGCCAGCAGCTCCTACCGTACCTTTATGAACACTGAAGCTTTCTTT.

The chain joins TRBV5-1 to TRBJ2-6; D not resolved. The CDR3 spans 14 residues. V lost 4 bases to trimming and J lost 2 bases, with 7 bases between them. Germline CDR1 is SGHRS and CDR2 is YFSETQ. The CDR3: CASSPNPGANVLTF. The CDR3, as DNA: TGCGCCAGCAGCCCTAATCCTGGGGCCAACGTCCTGACTTTC. The full variable domain, in which reference TRBV5-1 and TRBJ2-6 provide the parts outside the CDR3, is KAGVTQTPRYLIKTRGQQVTLSCSPISGHRSVSWYQQTPGQGLQFLFEYFSETQRNKGNFPGRFSGRQFSNSRSEMNVSTLELGDSALYLCASSPNPGANVLTFGAGSRLTVL.